These 31 T cell receptor beta chains originate from one sample sequenced in a study of monozygotic twins with cystic fibrosis. TCRdb's copy holds only in-frame clones and misses some; the assay was immunoSEQ multiplex PCR. Found here are 32,000 or so clones, 80% to 95% of them singletons; the top ten hold roughly 0.9%. Sequenced input: blood. The source of these receptors is a girl aged 2-10 years with cystic fibrosis.

This clone was seen only once. This rearrangement joins TRBV9 to TRBJ2-5; D perhaps matches TRBD1 (5 bases). The CDR3 spans 15 residues. The V end was cut by 0 bases, the J end by 4 bases, with 13 bases between. Germline-derived CDR1 and CDR2 are SGDLS and YYNGEE. CDR3 in DNA: TGTGCCAGCAGCGTAGAAGGCAGGGTGAGAGAGACCCAGTACTTC. Amino acids: CASSVEGRVRETQYF.

V and J are TRBV5-1 and TRBJ1-2, with 8 bases matching TRBD1. This CDR3 is 13 amino acids long. Unmatched junction bases numbered 8, after V lost 7 bases and J lost 6 bases. Per the germline V gene, CDR1 is SGHRS and CDR2 is YFSETQ. CDR3 sequence reads: CASREQGANGYTF. The DNA for the CDR3 is TGCGCCAGCCGAGAGCAGGGGGCTAATGGCTACACCTTC.

The chain joins TRBV11-3 to TRBJ2-7; D not resolved. Trimming cost V 5 bases and J 3 bases, with 8 bases left between them. CDR3 length: 12 residues. Per germline, CDR1 SGHNT and CDR2 YENEEA. The CDR3 DNA sequence: TGTGCCAGCAGCCATGTCAACTACGAGCAGTACTTC. Translation gives CASSHVNYEQYF. Full variable domain (missing parts from reference TRBV11-3 and TRBJ2-7): EAGVVQSPRYKIIEKKQPVAFWCNPISGHNTLYWYLQNLGQGPELLIRYENEEAVDDSQLPKDRFSAERLKGVDSTLKIQPAELGDSAVYLCASSHVNYEQYFGPGTRLTVT.

Judged by abundance, this clone is medium-sized. The genes are TRBV6-5 and TRBJ2-1; 9 positions match TRBD2. This CDR3 is built from 16 residues. CDR1 and CDR2 (germline): MNHEY, SVGAGI. Losses at the gene ends were 3 bases for V and 7 bases for J; bases not matched to a gene: 10. CDR3 residues: CASSYISGSGGNEQFF. DNA of the CDR3: TGTGCCAGCAGTTATATTAGCGGGAGTGGGGGTAATGAGCAGTTCTTC.

This sequence joins TRBV6-5 and TRBJ2-7, with D perhaps TRBD2 (6 bases). This CDR3 region has 15 residues. Germline-derived CDR1 and CDR2 are MNHEY and SVGAGI. V was pared by 7 bases and J by 3 bases, with 19 bases between. CDR3 protein: CASKTESGPRYEQYF. The CDR3, as DNA: TGTGCCAGCAAAACCGAAAGCGGGCCACGCTACGAGCAGTACTTC.

The V and J genes are TRBV27 and TRBJ2-2; D unresolved. CDR1 is MNHEY, CDR2 SMNVEV, per germline (reference sequence). Trimming removed 5 bases at V and 7 bases at J, with 5 bases between. The CDR3 contains 11 residues. The CDR3 reads CASSINGELFF. CDR3 nucleotides: TGTGCCAGCAGTATAAACGGGGAGCTGTTTTTT.

This chain connects TRBV10-3 to TRBJ1-5; D unclear. CDR1 and CDR2 (germline): ENHRY, SYGVKD. CDR3 length equals 15 residues. V was shortened by 3 bases and J by 3 bases, with 12 bases between the two germline ends. CDR3 nucleotides: TGTGCCATCAGTGAATCAGGAGTTCACAATCAGCCCCAGCATTTT. This gives the protein CAISESGVHNQPQHF.

Points on this clone: A read error may account for a junction end that differs from germline. The chain is built from TRBV6-5 and TRBJ1-2; D not resolved. The CDR3 sequence is 13 residues long. Germline values: CDR1 MNHEY, CDR2 SVGAGI. The CDR3 region has the DNA TGTGCCAGCAGTTACTCGATCGCAGGAGAGTGGATCTTC. Translated: CASSYSIAGEWIF.

J is TRBJ2-3 and V is TRBV5-4; perhaps TRBD2 as D (5 bases). The CDR3 has 15 residues. V shed 6 bases and J shed 2 bases, with 16 bases lying between them. Germline loops: CDR1 SGHNT, CDR2 YYREEE (reference sequence). In DNA, the CDR3 is TGTGCCAGCACCCAGAGCGGCGGATCCACAGATACGCAGTATTTT. Amino acids: CASTQSGGSTDTQYF.

The chain carries TRBV30 and TRBJ1-2; possible D gene TRBD1, 5 bases. This CDR3 spans 13 amino acids. The V end lost 3 bases, the J end lost 1 base, and 9 bases lay between the germline ends. Looked up from germline, CDR1 is GTSNPN and CDR2 is SVGIG (reference sequence). CDR3 coding DNA: TGTGCCTGGAGCGCAGACAGTAACTATGGCTACACCTTC. Its protein is CAWSADSNYGYTF.

This rearrangement joins TRBV7-8 to TRBJ1-3, with D maybe TRBD1 (5 bases). This CDR3 is 16 amino acids long. V was cut by 1 base and J by 0 bases, with 10 bases left in between. Germline V gene lookup returns CDR1 SGHVS and CDR2 FQNEAQ. CDR3 coding DNA: TGTGCCAGCAGCTTAGTGGGGGGTAACTCTGGAAACACCATATATTTT. Protein product: CASSLVGGNSGNTIYF. Full variable domain (missing parts from reference TRBV7-8 and TRBJ1-3): GAGVSQSPRYKVAKRGQDVALRCDPISGHVSLFWYQQALGQGPEFLTYFQNEAQLDKSGLPSDRFFAERPEGSVSTLKIQRTQQEDSAVYLCASSLVGGNSGNTIYFGEGSWLTVV.

In nucleotides, the CDR3 is TGTGCCAGCAGCGGTGGCCAGGTTAATGAAAAACTGTTTTTT. The encoded protein is CASSGGQVNEKLFF. The chain employs TRBV9 and TRBJ1-4; D ambiguous. CDR3 length equals 14 residues. Germline V gives CDR1 SGDLS, CDR2 YYNGEE. The germline V and J ends were trimmed by 3 bases and 4 bases, with 10 bases remaining between them.

The rearrangement uses TRBV9 and TRBJ2-5; 8 positions agree with TRBD2. J lost 5 bases, V lost 4 bases, and 10 bases had no gene match. CDR1 and CDR2 from the germline V gene are SGDLS and YYNGEE. The CDR3 is 15 amino acids. In DNA form, the CDR3 reads TGTGCCAGCAGCCAGAGGGGCGGGAGGTCGGAGACCCAGTACTTC. It is translated as CASSQRGGRSETQYF.

This chain uses TRBV5-6 with TRBJ2-3, with 11 bases aligning to TRBD2. The J segment lost 2 bases and the V segment lost 4 bases, leaving 3 bases of the junction unmatched. Germline CDR1 is SGHDT and CDR2 is YYEEEE. The CDR3 is 15 residues long. The CDR3 DNA reads as TGTGCCAGCAGCCTGACTAGCGGGACCACAGATACGCAGTATTTT. It translates to CASSLTSGTTDTQYF.

This rearrangement joins TRBV9 to TRBJ2-3; tentative D call: TRBD2 (5 bases). The germline V gene has CDR1 SGDLS and CDR2 YYNGEE. There are 13 residues in the CDR3. V lost 9 bases and J lost 4, with 15 bases in between. DNA for the CDR3: TGTGCCACCTCGGGAAGTCATTCAGATACGCAGTATTTT. Amino acid sequence: CATSGSHSDTQYF.

J is TRBJ2-2 and V is TRBV25-1; D is possibly TRBD1 or TRBD2 (5 bases each). CDR3 length equals 14 residues. V was shortened by 6 bases and J by 7 bases, with 15 bases between the two germline ends. Germline-derived CDR1 and CDR2 are MGHDK and SYGVNS. CDR3 coding DNA: TGTGCCAGCAGCCCTGGAGGAGACAGCGGGGAGCTGTTTTTT. Amino acid sequence: CASSPGGDSGELFF. Based on the CDR3 plus reference TRBV25-1 and TRBJ2-2, the full variable domain is EADIYQTPRYLVIGTGKKITLECSQTMGHDKMYWYQQDPGMELHLIHYSYGVNSTEKGDLSSESTVSRIRTEHFPLTLESARPSHTSQYLCASSPGGDSGELFFGEGSRLTVL.

This rearrangement joins TRBV30 to TRBJ1-2; D uncertain. The CDR3 length is 13 residues. Germline CDR1 GTSNPN, CDR2 SVGIG (reference sequence). Between the trimmed V and J ends, which lost 1 base and 4 bases, there was a span of 10 bases. Here the CDR3 DNA reads TGTGCCTGGAGTGGGGAGGGTCCCTATGGCTACACCTTC. Residues: CAWSGEGPYGYTF.

The chain recombines TRBV9 with TRBJ2-7; TRBD1 or TRBD2 may be the D gene (5 bases each). Per the germline V gene, CDR1 is SGDLS and CDR2 is YYNGEE. The CDR3 contains 14 residues. V lost 0 bases to trimming and J lost 2 bases, with 9 bases between them. CDR3 sequence (DNA): TGTGCCAGCAGCGTAGGGGGGATTGCCTACGAGCAGTACTTC. Translation gives CASSVGGIAYEQYF.

The chain has TRBV19 and TRBJ1-1; 9 bases are shared with TRBD1. The CDR3 runs to 14 residues. Germline CDR1 LNHDA, CDR2 SQIVND (reference sequence). V dropped 7 bases and J dropped 6; count of bases not matched to a gene: 9. The CDR3 region is CASKPTGGDAEAFF. CDR3 bases: TGTGCCAGTAAGCCCACAGGGGGCGATGCTGAAGCTTTCTTT.

The CDR3 loop is CASSIESRTLGQFF. In DNA form, the CDR3 reads TGTGCCAGTAGTATAGAGTCAAGGACACTTGGTCAGTTCTTC. This chain uses TRBV19 with TRBJ2-1, with TRBD1 as a possible D gene (5 bases). CDR3 length: 14 amino acids. Germline CDR1 is LNHDA and CDR2 is SQIVND (reference sequence). Between the trimmed V and J ends, which lost 0 bases and 13 bases, there was a span of 16 bases.

The rearrangement uses TRBV7-2 and TRBJ2-3; D gene unclear. Germline assignment: CDR1 SGHTA and CDR2 FQGNSA. The V end lost 3 bases, the J end lost 0 bases, and 10 bases lay between the germline ends. The CDR3 sequence is 15 residues long. The CDR3 reads CASSFSGTSTDTQYF. The CDR3 bases are TGTGCCAGCAGCTTTTCGGGCACCAGCACAGATACGCAGTATTTT.

The J gene is TRBJ2-1, the V gene TRBV5-4; D is possibly TRBD1 (5 bases). Germline CDR1 reads SGHNT; CDR2 reads YYREEE (reference sequence). This CDR3 has 15 residues. Trimming stripped 0 bases from V and 2 bases from J, with 9 bases between. CDR3 in amino acids: CASSLGQGPYNEQFF. CDR3 bases: TGTGCCAGCAGCTTGGGGCAGGGCCCCTACAATGAGCAGTTCTTC.

V gene TRBV28 combines with J gene TRBJ1-2; perhaps TRBD1 as D (6 bases). This CDR3 has 15 amino acids. The V gene lost 4 bases and the J gene lost 1 base, with 13 bases spanning the gap. Germline V lookup: CDR1 MDHEN, CDR2 SYDVKM. The CDR3 is CASSSTGGSNYGYTF. The CDR3 DNA is TGTGCCAGCAGTTCCACCGGGGGCAGTAACTATGGCTACACCTTC.

The chain recombines TRBV30 with TRBJ2-7; maybe TRBD1 (6 bases). Germline V gives CDR1 GTSNPN, CDR2 SVGIG (reference sequence). V was shortened by 0 bases and J by 5 bases, with 11 bases between the two germline ends. The CDR3 runs 13 residues. CDR3 in DNA: TGTGCCTGGAGTGTATCAGGGGACCACGAGCAGTACTTC. Its translation is CAWSVSGDHEQYF.

This chain joins TRBV29-1 and TRBJ1-1, with TRBD1 identical over 7 bases. CDR1 is SQVTM and CDR2 is ANQGSEA in the germline V gene. V lost 8 bases, J lost 4 bases, and 19 bases stayed unmatched. The CDR3 length is 16 residues. CDR3 DNA: TGCAGCTCAAAAGTTGTGGCGCGCCAGGGGGGCACTGAAGCTTTCTTT. It encodes CSSKVVARQGGTEAFF.

The chain carries TRBV29-1 and TRBJ2-7; D unresolved. The germline CDR1 and CDR2 sequences are SQVTM and ANQGSEA. This CDR3 spans 14 amino acids. The V and J ends lost 5 bases and 1 base respectively, with 15 bases between them. In nucleotides, the CDR3 is TGCAGCGTTTCGACCGTGGGCTCTTCCTACGAGCAGTACTTC. Translated: CSVSTVGSSYEQYF.

The chain joins TRBV27 to TRBJ2-6, with a tentative D call TRBD2 (5 bases). The CDR3 length is 15 residues. V lost 8 bases and J 0 bases, leaving 11 bases between the germline ends. Germline-derived CDR1 and CDR2 are MNHEY and SMNVEV (reference sequence). The CDR3 reads CASLSGSSGANVLTF. DNA of the CDR3: TGTGCCAGCCTCTCGGGGAGCTCTGGGGCCAACGTCCTGACTTTC.

J is TRBJ2-3 and V is TRBV27; TRBD2 matches 10 bases. This CDR3 has 17 amino acids. J lost 2 bases, V lost 6 bases, and 11 bases had no gene match. Per germline, CDR1 MNHEY and CDR2 SMNVEV (reference sequence). The CDR3: CASSQLGLAATTDTQYF. Here the CDR3 DNA reads TGTGCCAGCAGCCAACTAGGACTAGCGGCCACCACAGATACGCAGTATTTT.

This clone has only one observation. The chain links TRBV6-6 to TRBJ2-2, with D perhaps matching TRBD2 (6 bases). The germline V and J ends were trimmed by 5 bases and 6 bases, with 16 bases remaining between them. Germline assignment: CDR1 MNHNY and CDR2 SVGAGI (reference sequence). The CDR3 has 15 residues. This CDR3 is CASSTPGGPAGELFF. The CDR3, as DNA: TGTGCCAGCAGTACCCCCGGGGGACCAGCCGGGGAGCTGTTTTTT.

The chain links TRBV5-1 to TRBJ1-4, with 9 bases lining up with TRBD1. CDR1 and CDR2 (germline): SGHRS, YFSETQ. Germline trimming cut 0 bases from V and 8 bases from J; bases unmatched to any gene: 11. CDR3 size: 17 residues. For the CDR3, the DNA is TGCGCCAGCAGCTTGGGTGGGTCGGGACAGGGTGCGGAAAAACTGTTTTTT. Amino acid sequence: CASSLGGSGQGAEKLFF.

This clone was picked up a small number of times. The chain combines TRBV2 with TRBJ2-2; possible D gene TRBD1, 5 bases. With 8 bases removed from V and 6 bases from J, the gap between germline ends came to 13 bases. The CDR3 loop spans 13 amino acids. The germline gives CDR1 SNHLY, CDR2 FYNNEI. CDR3 loop: CASSLDSAGELFF. Written as DNA, the CDR3 is TGTGCCAGCTCTCTAGACAGTGCCGGGGAGCTGTTTTTT.